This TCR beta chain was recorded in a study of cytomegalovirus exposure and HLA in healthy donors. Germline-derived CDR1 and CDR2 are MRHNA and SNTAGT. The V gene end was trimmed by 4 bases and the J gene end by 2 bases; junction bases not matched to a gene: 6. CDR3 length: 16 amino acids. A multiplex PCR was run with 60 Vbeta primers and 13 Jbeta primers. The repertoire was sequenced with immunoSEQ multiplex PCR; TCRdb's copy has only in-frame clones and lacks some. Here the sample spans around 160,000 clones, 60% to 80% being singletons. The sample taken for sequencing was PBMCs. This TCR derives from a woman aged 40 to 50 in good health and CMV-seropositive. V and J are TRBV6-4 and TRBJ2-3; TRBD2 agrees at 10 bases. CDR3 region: CASSVTSGETTDTQYF. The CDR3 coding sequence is TGTGCCAGCAGTGTAACTAGCGGGGAAACCACAGATACGCAGTATTTT.